This entry concerns a single TCR beta chain. This clone was detected a few times. Its antigen is unknown. No much larger clone exists at a distance of one base, and base qualities are not known. Measured from the cysteine to the phenylalanine, the CDR3 is 15 residues long. Here the CDR3 DNA is all that survives: 45 bases in frame from base 1. CDR1 and CDR2 are read off the germline V gene as MDHEN and SYDVKM. V is cut back by 4 bases and J by 2 bases, with 3 bases in the junction unmatched. The immunoSEQ Assay, a bias-controlled multiplex PCR, was used to amplify TCRbeta CDR3 regions from genomic DNA. In the source study's methods: The number of nucleated cells in each sample was estimated from the amplification of reference gene primers within the assay. To quantify the absolute abundance of each unique TCRbeta CDR3 rearrangement, sequence reads were collapsed and filtered. Productive Simpson clonality was computed per sample as the square root of Simpson's diversity index over productive rearrangements. Drawn from immuneACCESS, this table holds only the in-frame rearrangements with V and J called that TCRdb kept. Clones are partly lost; checked studies trace under half to an unresolved V gene and leave the rest unexplained. The V and J calls and the clone size are those of that table, but D and trimming were determined from the DNA. This sample comprises about 75,000 clones, over 65% of them detected only once. The leading ten clones occupy 2% to 3% of the sample.

This entry is derived from a study of blood T cell repertoires in COVID-19 (TCRdb year 2020). General notes on the study: The collaborator samples originated in the United States, Italy and Spain and spanned the acute and convalescent phases of COVID-19. Deeply sampled blood TCRbeta repertoires from subjects exposed to, actively infected with, or recovered from COVID-19 were included in the dataset. HLA class I and class II types, where available, came from metadata supplied by the sample provider rather than from assay-based typing. The prospective study material was composed of cDNA or gDNA derived from T cells, B-cell-depleted T cells, or PBMCs. A freely available public database, intended as a resource for researchers studying the immune response to SARS-CoV-2, is where the repertoires were released. Nearly every sample came with metadata listing a de-identified subject ID, COVID-19 status, age in years and sex. Samples were obtained from the ongoing ImmuneRACE study (first 160 participants) and from some 1,200 subjects provided by 6 global collaborators. On the study overall, not on this receptor specifically: How much clinical and demographic metadata was included differed by source and by participant, and the metadata was provided uncurated.

The collaborating institutions used their own protocols to collect whole blood in K2EDTA tubes. For TCRbeta analysis, collaborator samples were shipped as frozen whole blood, as isolated PBMCs, or as DNA extracted from either sample type. The chain is encoded by TRBV28 joined to TRBJ1-5; TRBD1 matches 9 bases in the middle. The sample was peripheral blood. This receptor was taken from a human donor with acute or convalescent COVID-19. The donor label of this sample is uncertain. The CDR3 sequence is CASSWDRVGNQPQHF. At the DNA level, the sequence is TGTGCCAGCAGTTGGGACAGGGTTGGCAATCAGCCCCAGCATTTT.